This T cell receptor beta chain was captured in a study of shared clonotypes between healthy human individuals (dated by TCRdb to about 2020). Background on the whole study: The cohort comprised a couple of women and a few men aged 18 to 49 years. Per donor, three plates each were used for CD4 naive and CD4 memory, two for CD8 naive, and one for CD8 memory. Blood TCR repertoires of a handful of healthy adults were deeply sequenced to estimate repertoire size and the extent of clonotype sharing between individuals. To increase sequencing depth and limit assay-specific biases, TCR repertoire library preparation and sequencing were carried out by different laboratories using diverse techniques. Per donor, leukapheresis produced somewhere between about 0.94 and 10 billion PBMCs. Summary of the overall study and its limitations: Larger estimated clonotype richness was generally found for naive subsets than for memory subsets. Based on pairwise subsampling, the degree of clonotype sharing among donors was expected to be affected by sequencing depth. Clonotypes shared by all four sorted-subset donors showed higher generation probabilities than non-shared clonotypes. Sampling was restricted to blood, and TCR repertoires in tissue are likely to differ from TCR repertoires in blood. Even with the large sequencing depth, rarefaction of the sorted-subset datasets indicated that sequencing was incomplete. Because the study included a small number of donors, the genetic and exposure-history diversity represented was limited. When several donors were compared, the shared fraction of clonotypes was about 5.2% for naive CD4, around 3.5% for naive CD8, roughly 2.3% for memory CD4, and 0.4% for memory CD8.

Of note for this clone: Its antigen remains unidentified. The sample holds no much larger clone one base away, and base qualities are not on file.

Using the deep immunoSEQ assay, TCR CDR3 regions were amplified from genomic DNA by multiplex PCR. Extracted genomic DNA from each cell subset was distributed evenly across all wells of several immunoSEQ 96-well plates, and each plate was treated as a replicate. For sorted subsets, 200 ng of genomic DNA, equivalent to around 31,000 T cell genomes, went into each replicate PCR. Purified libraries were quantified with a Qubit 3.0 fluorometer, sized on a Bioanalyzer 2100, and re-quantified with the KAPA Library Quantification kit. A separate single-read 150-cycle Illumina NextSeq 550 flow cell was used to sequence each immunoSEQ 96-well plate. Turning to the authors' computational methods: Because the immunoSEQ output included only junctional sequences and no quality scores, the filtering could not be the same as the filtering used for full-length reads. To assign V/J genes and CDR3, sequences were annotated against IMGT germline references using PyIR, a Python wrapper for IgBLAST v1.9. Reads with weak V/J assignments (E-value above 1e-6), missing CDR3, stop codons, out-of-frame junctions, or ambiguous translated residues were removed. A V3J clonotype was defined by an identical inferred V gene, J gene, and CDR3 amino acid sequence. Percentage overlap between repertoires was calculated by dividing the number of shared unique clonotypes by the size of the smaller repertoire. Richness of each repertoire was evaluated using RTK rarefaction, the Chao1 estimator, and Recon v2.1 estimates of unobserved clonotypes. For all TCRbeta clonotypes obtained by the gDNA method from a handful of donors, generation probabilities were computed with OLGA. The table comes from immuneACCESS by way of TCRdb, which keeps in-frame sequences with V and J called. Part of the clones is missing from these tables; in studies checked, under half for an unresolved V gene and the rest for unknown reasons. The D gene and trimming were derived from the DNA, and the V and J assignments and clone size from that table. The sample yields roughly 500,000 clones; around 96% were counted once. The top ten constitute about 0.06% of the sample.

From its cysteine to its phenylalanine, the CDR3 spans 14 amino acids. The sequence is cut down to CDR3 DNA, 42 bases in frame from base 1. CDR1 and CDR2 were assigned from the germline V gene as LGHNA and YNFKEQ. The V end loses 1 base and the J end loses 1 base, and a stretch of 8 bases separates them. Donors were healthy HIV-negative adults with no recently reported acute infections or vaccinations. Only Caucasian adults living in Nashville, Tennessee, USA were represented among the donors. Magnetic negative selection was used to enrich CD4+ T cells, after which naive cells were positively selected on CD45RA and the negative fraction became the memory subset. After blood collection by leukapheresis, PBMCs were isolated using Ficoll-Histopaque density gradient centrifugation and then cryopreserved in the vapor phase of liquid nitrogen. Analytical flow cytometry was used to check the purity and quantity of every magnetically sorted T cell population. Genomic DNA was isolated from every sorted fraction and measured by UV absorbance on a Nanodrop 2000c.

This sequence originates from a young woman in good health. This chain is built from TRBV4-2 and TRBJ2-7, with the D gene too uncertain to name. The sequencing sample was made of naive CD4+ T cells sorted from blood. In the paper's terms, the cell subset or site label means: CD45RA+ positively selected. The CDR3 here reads CASSQVRESYEQYF. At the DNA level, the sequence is TGTGCCAGCAGCCAAGTTCGCGAGTCCTACGAGCAGTACTTC.